The present T cell receptor beta chain was sequenced within a study of OX40 agonist ivuxolimab in advanced cancers. Clones were read by immunoSEQ multiplex PCR, and TCRdb kept only the in-frame ones, dropping some. This table has more than 45,000 clones, roughly 80% appearing once. V lost 7 bases to trimming and J lost 4 bases; unmatched junction nucleotides: 22. Germline loops: CDR1 MDHEN, CDR2 SYDVKM. This CDR3 has 18 amino acids. The clonotype was recovered from an adult with an advanced solid tumor such as melanoma, head and neck, liver or kidney cancer. The chain has TRBV28 and TRBJ2-7; 7 bases fit TRBD1. The starting material was CD4+ or CD8+ T cells sorted from blood, obtained in a trial of the OX40 agonist ivuxolimab. In DNA, the CDR3 is TGTGCCAGCACCCCACTCGAGGGGGCAGGGAGAGTTAAGTACGAGCAGTACTTC. It translates to CASTPLEGAGRVKYEQYF.